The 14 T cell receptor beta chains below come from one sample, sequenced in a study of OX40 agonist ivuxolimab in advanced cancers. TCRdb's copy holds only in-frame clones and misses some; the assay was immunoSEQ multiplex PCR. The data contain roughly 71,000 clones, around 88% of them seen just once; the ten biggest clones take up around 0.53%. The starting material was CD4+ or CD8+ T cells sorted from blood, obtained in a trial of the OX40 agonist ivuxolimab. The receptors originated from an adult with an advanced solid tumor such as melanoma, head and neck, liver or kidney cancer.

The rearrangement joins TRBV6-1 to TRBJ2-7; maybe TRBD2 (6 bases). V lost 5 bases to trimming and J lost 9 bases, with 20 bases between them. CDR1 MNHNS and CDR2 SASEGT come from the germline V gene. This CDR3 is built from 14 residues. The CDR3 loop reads CASSNPSVKGGQYF. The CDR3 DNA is TGTGCCAGCAGTAACCCTAGCGTTAAAGGTGGGCAGTACTTC.

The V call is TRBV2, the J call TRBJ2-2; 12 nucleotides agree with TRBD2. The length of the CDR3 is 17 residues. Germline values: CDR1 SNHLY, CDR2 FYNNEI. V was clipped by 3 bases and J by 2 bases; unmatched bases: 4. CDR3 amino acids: CASSDASGGVNTGELFF. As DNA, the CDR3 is TGTGCCAGCAGTGATGCTAGCGGGGGGGTAAACACCGGGGAGCTGTTTTTT.

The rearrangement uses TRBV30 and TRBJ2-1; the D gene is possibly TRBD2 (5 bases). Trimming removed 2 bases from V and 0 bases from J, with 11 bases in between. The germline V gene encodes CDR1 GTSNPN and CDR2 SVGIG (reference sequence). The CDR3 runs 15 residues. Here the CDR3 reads CAWSIAGLSYNEQFF. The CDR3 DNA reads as TGTGCCTGGAGTATCGCGGGCCTCTCCTACAATGAGCAGTTCTTC.

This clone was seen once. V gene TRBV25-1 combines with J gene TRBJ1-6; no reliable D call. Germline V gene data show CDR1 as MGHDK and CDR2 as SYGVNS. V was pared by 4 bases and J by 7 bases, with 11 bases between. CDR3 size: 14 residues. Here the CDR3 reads CASSASWTNSPLHF. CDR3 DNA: TGTGCCAGCAGTGCCTCGTGGACCAATTCACCCCTCCACTTT. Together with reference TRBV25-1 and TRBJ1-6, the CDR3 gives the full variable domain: EADIYQTPRYLVIGTGKKITLECSQTMGHDKMYWYQQDPGMELHLIHYSYGVNSTEKGDLSSESTVSRIRTEHFPLTLESARPSHTSQYLCASSASWTNSPLHFGNGTRLTVT.

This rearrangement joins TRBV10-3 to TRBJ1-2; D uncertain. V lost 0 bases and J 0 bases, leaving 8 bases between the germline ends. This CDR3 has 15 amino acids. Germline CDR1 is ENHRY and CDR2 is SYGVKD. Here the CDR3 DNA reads TGTGCCATCAGTGAGTCAGCGGAGACTAACTATGGCTACACCTTC. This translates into CAISESAETNYGYTF.

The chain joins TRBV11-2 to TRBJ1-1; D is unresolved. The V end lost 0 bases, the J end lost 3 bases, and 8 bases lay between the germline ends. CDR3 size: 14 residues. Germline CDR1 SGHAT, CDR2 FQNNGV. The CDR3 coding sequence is TGTGCCAGCAGCTTAGACCGGACCCACACTGAAGCTTTCTTT. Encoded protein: CASSLDRTHTEAFF.

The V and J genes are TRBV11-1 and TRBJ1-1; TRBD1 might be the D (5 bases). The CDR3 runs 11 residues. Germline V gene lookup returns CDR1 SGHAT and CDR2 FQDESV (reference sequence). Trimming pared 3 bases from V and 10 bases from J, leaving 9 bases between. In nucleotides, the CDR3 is TGTGCCAGCAGCTTCGGGACGTCAGCTTTCTTT. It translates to CASSFGTSAFF.

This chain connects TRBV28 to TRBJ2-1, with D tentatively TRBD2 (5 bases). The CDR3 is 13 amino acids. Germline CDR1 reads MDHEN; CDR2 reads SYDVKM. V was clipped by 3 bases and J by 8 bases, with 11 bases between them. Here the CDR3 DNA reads TGTGCCAGCAGTTTTAAGAGGGTGCATGAGCAGTTCTTC. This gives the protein CASSFKRVHEQFF.

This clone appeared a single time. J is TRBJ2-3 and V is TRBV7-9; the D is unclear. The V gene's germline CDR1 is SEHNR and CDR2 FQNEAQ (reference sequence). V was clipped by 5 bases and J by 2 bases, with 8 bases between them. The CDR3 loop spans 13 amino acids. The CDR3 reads CASSPSSTDTQYF. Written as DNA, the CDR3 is TGTGCCAGCAGCCCCTCGTCCACAGATACGCAGTATTTT.

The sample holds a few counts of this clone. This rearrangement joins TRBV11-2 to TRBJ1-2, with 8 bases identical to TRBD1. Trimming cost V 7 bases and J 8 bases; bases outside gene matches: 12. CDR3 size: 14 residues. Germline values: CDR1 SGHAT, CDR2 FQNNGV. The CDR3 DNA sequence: TGTGCCAGCACCTCCACACAGGGGGTATGGGGCTACACCTTC. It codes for CASTSTQGVWGYTF.

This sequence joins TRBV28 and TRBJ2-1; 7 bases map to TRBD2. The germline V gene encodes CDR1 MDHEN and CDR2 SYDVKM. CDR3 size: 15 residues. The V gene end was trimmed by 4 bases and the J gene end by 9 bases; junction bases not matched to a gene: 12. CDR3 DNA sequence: TGTGCCAGCAGTTCCCCCCCGAGCGGGGTCGGTGAGCAGTTCTTC. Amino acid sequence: CASSSPPSGVGEQFF.

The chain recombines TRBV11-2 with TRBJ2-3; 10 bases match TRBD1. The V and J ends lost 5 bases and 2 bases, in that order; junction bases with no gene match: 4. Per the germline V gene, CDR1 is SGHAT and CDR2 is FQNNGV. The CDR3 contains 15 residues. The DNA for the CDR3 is TGTGCCAGCAGCACCGGGACAGGGGACACAGATACGCAGTATTTT. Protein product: CASSTGTGDTDTQYF.

DNA of the CDR3: TGTGCCAGTATTTCCCCAGGGAGTCTTCCCTACAATGAGCAGTTCTTC. Amino acids: CASISPGSLPYNEQFF. The chain combines TRBV19 with TRBJ2-1; D may be TRBD1 or TRBD2 (5 bases each). Germline V gene sequence: CDR1 LNHDA, CDR2 SQIVND (reference sequence). This CDR3 spans 16 amino acids. Trimming cost V 7 bases and J 2 bases, with 18 bases left between them.

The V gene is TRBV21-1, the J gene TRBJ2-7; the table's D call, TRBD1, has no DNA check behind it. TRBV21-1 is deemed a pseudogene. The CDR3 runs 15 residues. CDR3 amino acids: CASSKFEGVSAEQYF. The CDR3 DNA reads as TGTGCCAGCAGCAAATTCGAAGGGGTCAGCGCCGAGCAGTACTTC.